This T cell receptor beta chain was sequenced during a study of T cell responses to AZD1222 COVID-19 vaccine. General study results and limits: The study identified only a handful of AZD1222 recipients as seropositive at baseline.

About this clone: Its antigen is unidentified.

TCRdb keeps only in-frame clones here, not all; method: immunoSEQ multiplex PCR. In the table there are 90,000 to 150,000 clones, 88% of which are singletons. The clonotype was recovered from an adult in good health. The material sequenced was peripheral blood, taken on day 0 of AZD1222 vaccination.

In nucleotides, the CDR3 is TGTGCCAGCCGAACTGGAGACCTCGAGCAGTACTTC. Its protein product is CASRTGDLEQYF. J is TRBJ2-7 and V is TRBV12-3 or TRBV12-4; D call uncertain. V lost 8 bases and J lost 6, with 14 bases in between. This CDR3 is 12 amino acids long.